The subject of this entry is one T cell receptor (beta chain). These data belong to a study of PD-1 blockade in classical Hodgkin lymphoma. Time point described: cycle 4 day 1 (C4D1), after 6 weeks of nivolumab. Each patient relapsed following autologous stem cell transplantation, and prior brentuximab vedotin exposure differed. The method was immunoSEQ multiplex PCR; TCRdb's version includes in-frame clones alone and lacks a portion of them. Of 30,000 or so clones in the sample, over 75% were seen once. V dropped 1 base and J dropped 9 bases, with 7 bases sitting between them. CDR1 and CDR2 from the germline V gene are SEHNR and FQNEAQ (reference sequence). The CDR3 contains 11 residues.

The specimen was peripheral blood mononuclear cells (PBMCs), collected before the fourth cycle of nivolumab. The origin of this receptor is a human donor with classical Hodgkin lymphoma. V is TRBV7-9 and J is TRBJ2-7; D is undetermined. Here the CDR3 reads CASSLGGGQYF. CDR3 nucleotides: TGTGCCAGCAGCTTAGGCGGCGGGCAGTACTTC.